These T cell receptor beta chains were read from a single sample in a study of radiotherapy plus CTLA-4 blockade in lung cancer. The protocol was immunoSEQ multiplex PCR, while the TCRdb copy is restricted to in-frame clones and leaves out a portion. This table has around 100,000 clones, roughly four fifths appearing once. Material: peripheral blood, obtained from a patient treated with radiotherapy plus ipilimumab. Receptors originate from a human donor with non-small cell lung cancer that progressed on radiotherapy plus ipilimumab. Some clones in this sample may be carry-over from other donors' samples. CDR3s include the opening cysteine and the closing phenylalanine or tryptophan. The D gene is left open where the match is weak. The size field is filled for only some rows; it gives once, few, many or a size class.

clone size: -
D gene: -
J gene: TRBJ1-4
V gene: TRBV7-2
CDR3 protein: CASSPRADEKLFF
CDR3 DNA: TGTGCCAGCAGCCCTAGGGCAGACGAAAAACTGTTTTTT

clone size: -
D gene: -
J gene: TRBJ2-5
V gene: TRBV2
CDR3 protein: CASQDRRDQETQYF
CDR3 DNA: TGTGCCAGCCAAGACCGCAGGGACCAAGAGACCCAGTACTTC

clone size: -
D gene: TRBD1
J gene: TRBJ1-6
V gene: TRBV5-6
CDR3 protein: CASSGGQGYSPLHF
CDR3 DNA: TGTGCCAGCAGCGGGGGACAGGGGTATTCACCCCTCCACTTT

clone size: -
D gene: -
J gene: TRBJ2-2
V gene: TRBV7-2
CDR3 protein: CASSLEVPGPGELFF
CDR3 DNA: TGTGCCAGCAGCTTAGAGGTCCCGGGTCCCGGGGAGCTGTTTTTT

clone size: -
D gene: TRBD2
J gene: TRBJ2-7
V gene: TRBV6-6
CDR3 protein: CASSYLAGTYEQYF
CDR3 DNA: TGTGCCAGCAGTTACCTAGCGGGGACTTACGAGCAGTACTTC

clone size: once
D gene: -
J gene: TRBJ2-7
V gene: TRBV19
CDR3 protein: CASSPRGRSSYEQYF
CDR3 DNA: TGTGCCAGTAGTCCTCGGGGCAGGTCCTCCTACGAGCAGTACTTC

clone size: few
D gene: TRBD1
J gene: TRBJ1-1
V gene: TRBV11-3
CDR3 protein: CASSHRTGGSHTEAFF
CDR3 DNA: TGTGCCAGCAGCCATCGGACAGGGGGCTCCCACACTGAAGCTTTCTTT

clone size: few
D gene: TRBD1
J gene: TRBJ1-3
V gene: TRBV18
CDR3 protein: CASSSGQTDSGNTIYF
CDR3 DNA: TGTGCCAGCTCATCGGGACAGACCGACTCTGGAAACACCATATATTTT

clone size: -
D gene: -
J gene: TRBJ1-1
V gene: TRBV6-1
CDR3 protein: CASSEGRNTEAFF
CDR3 DNA: TGTGCCAGCAGTGAAGGCCGGAACACTGAAGCTTTCTTT

clone size: -
D gene: -
J gene: TRBJ2-1
V gene: TRBV2
CDR3 protein: CASSDRGGHREFF
CDR3 DNA: TGTGCCAGCAGTGATAGAGGGGGACACCGGGAGTTCTTC

clone size: -
D gene: -
J gene: TRBJ2-6
V gene: TRBV7-8
CDR3 protein: CASSLVSRGANVLTF
CDR3 DNA: TGTGCCAGCAGCTTAGTCTCGAGGGGGGCCAACGTCCTGACTTTC

clone size: few
D gene: TRBD1
J gene: TRBJ1-3
V gene: TRBV6-5
CDR3 protein: CASSYSRGGGGNTIYF
CDR3 DNA: TGTGCCAGCAGTTACTCGCGAGGGGGCGGTGGAAACACCATATATTTT

clone size: -
D gene: -
J gene: TRBJ2-4
V gene: TRBV5-5
CDR3 protein: CASSPGTSGIQYF
CDR3 DNA: TGTGCCAGCAGCCCGGGGACTTCCGGCATTCAGTACTTC

clone size: -
D gene: -
J gene: TRBJ2-2
V gene: TRBV5-1
CDR3 protein: CASSDGQQTGELFF
CDR3 DNA: TGCGCCAGCAGCGACGGGCAGCAGACCGGGGAGCTGTTTTTT

clone size: -
D gene: -
J gene: TRBJ2-2
V gene: TRBV4-1
CDR3 protein: CASSQGLRYEPSSGELFF
CDR3 DNA: TGCGCCAGCAGCCAAGGCCTAAGATATGAGCCCTCGTCAGGGGAGCTGTTTTTT

clone size: -
D gene: -
J gene: TRBJ2-5
V gene: TRBV11-2
CDR3 protein: CASSEGRGFETQYF
CDR3 DNA: TGTGCCAGCAGCGAGGGCAGGGGTTTTGAGACCCAGTACTTC

clone size: once
D gene: -
J gene: TRBJ1-3
V gene: TRBV6-1
CDR3 protein: CASKLGHISGNTIYF
CDR3 DNA: TGTGCCAGCAAACTGGGACATATCTCTGGAAACACCATATATTTT

clone size: -
D gene: TRBD1
J gene: TRBJ1-2
V gene: TRBV10-3
CDR3 protein: CAISEWTGGENGYTF
CDR3 DNA: TGTGCCATCAGTGAGTGGACAGGGGGCGAGAATGGCTACACCTTC

clone size: once
D gene: -
J gene: TRBJ2-2
V gene: TRBV7-8
CDR3 protein: CASSFRRGSGELFF
CDR3 DNA: TGTGCCAGCAGCTTCAGGAGGGGCTCCGGGGAGCTGTTTTTT

clone size: -
D gene: TRBD1
J gene: TRBJ2-7
V gene: TRBV18
CDR3 protein: CASSGTAYEQYF
CDR3 DNA: TGTGCCAGCTCAGGGACAGCCTACGAGCAGTACTTC

clone size: -
D gene: TRBD1
J gene: TRBJ1-1
V gene: TRBV5-4
CDR3 protein: CASSSPGTGDGYTEAFF
CDR3 DNA: TGTGCCAGCAGCTCCCCCGGGACAGGGGATGGGTACACTGAAGCTTTCTTT

clone size: -
D gene: -
J gene: TRBJ1-5
V gene: TRBV4-3
CDR3 protein: CASSQGLVRAGGNQPQHF
CDR3 DNA: TGCGCCAGCAGCCAGGGCCTTGTAAGAGCGGGTGGCAATCAGCCCCAGCATTTT

clone size: -
D gene: -
J gene: TRBJ2-3
V gene: TRBV10-2
CDR3 protein: CASSDRGLITDTQYF
CDR3 DNA: TGCGCCAGCAGTGATCGGGGACTGATCACAGATACGCAGTATTTT

clone size: few
D gene: -
J gene: TRBJ2-5
V gene: TRBV6-1
CDR3 protein: CAAQSRVWQETQYF
CDR3 DNA: TGTGCCGCCCAAAGCAGGGTCTGGCAAGAGACCCAGTACTTC

clone size: -
D gene: -
J gene: TRBJ2-1
V gene: TRBV4-3
CDR3 protein: CASSQHLAELRDEQFF
CDR3 DNA: TGCGCCAGCAGCCAACACTTAGCGGAACTTAGGGATGAGCAGTTCTTC

clone size: -
D gene: TRBD1
J gene: TRBJ1-6
V gene: TRBV5-1
CDR3 protein: CASSSGQGLDSPLHF
CDR3 DNA: TGCGCCAGCAGCTCGGGACAGGGCTTGGATTCACCCCTCCACTTT

clone size: -
D gene: TRBD2
J gene: TRBJ2-3
V gene: TRBV18
CDR3 protein: CASSLISGGAGDTQYF
CDR3 DNA: TGTGCCAGCTCACTTATTAGCGGGGGGGCCGGAGATACGCAGTATTTT

clone size: -
D gene: -
J gene: TRBJ2-7
V gene: TRBV5-1
CDR3 protein: CASSDSYEQYF
CDR3 DNA: TGCGCCAGCTCAGACTCCTACGAGCAGTACTTC

clone size: -
D gene: -
J gene: TRBJ2-1
V gene: TRBV15
CDR3 protein: CATSRGGLNNEQFF
CDR3 DNA: TGTGCCACCAGCAGGGGGGGCCTTAACAATGAGCAGTTCTTC

clone size: -
D gene: TRBD1
J gene: TRBJ1-2
V gene: TRBV5-1
CDR3 protein: CASSQDRANYGYTF
CDR3 DNA: TGCGCCAGCAGCCAAGACAGGGCGAACTATGGCTACACCTTC

clone size: medium-sized
D gene: -
J gene: TRBJ2-7
V gene: TRBV5-6
CDR3 protein: CASTAGTYEQYF
CDR3 DNA: TGTGCCAGCACCGCTGGAACCTACGAGCAGTACTTC

clone size: -
D gene: TRBD1
J gene: TRBJ2-7
V gene: TRBV18
CDR3 protein: CASSPRQGFSYEQYF
CDR3 DNA: TGTGCCAGCTCACCCAGACAGGGCTTTTCCTACGAGCAGTACTTC

clone size: -
D gene: -
J gene: TRBJ1-1
V gene: TRBV2
CDR3 protein: CASSPLGTDHVTAFF
CDR3 DNA: TGTGCCAGCAGCCCCCTCGGGACGGACCACGTTACTGCTTTCTTT

clone size: -
D gene: TRBD1
J gene: TRBJ2-1
V gene: TRBV6-5
CDR3 protein: CASQPGTGSPDEQFF
CDR3 DNA: TGTGCCAGCCAACCCGGGACAGGGTCCCCGGATGAGCAGTTCTTC

clone size: -
D gene: TRBD1
J gene: TRBJ1-6
V gene: TRBV7-6
CDR3 protein: CASSLSPVGQTAPLHF
CDR3 DNA: TGTGCCAGCAGCTTGTCCCCGGTGGGACAGACCGCACCCCTCCACTTT

clone size: -
D gene: -
J gene: TRBJ2-3
V gene: TRBV7-2
CDR3 protein: CASSLTIDASTDTQYF
CDR3 DNA: TGTGCCAGCAGCTTGACTATTGATGCTAGCACAGATACGCAGTATTTT

clone size: few
D gene: -
J gene: TRBJ1-2
V gene: TRBV18
CDR3 protein: CASSVTGIPGYTF
CDR3 DNA: TGTGCCAGCTCAGTTACAGGTATCCCTGGCTACACCTTC

clone size: -
D gene: -
J gene: TRBJ2-2
V gene: TRBV21-1
CDR3 protein: CASSKEGWDRGDTGELFF
CDR3 DNA: TGTGCCAGCAGCAAAGAGGGTTGGGACAGGGGTGACACCGGGGAGCTGTTTTTT

clone size: once
D gene: -
J gene: TRBJ2-1
V gene: TRBV2
CDR3 protein: CASSQTNRPEQFF
CDR3 DNA: TGTGCCAGCAGTCAGACCAATCGTCCTGAGCAGTTCTTC

clone size: -
D gene: -
J gene: TRBJ2-3
V gene: TRBV2
CDR3 protein: CASSGSQHSTDTQYF
CDR3 DNA: TGTGCCAGCAGTGGCAGTCAACACAGCACAGATACGCAGTATTTT

clone size: once
D gene: TRBD1
J gene: TRBJ1-4
V gene: TRBV10-1
CDR3 protein: CASRGTGQAATNEKLFF
CDR3 DNA: TGCGCCAGCAGGGGGACCGGACAGGCTGCAACTAATGAAAAACTGTTTTTT

clone size: -
D gene: -
J gene: TRBJ1-1
V gene: TRBV7-2
CDR3 protein: CASSSSRPALNTEAFF
CDR3 DNA: TGTGCCAGCAGCTCCTCCCGGCCAGCCCTGAACACTGAAGCTTTCTTT

clone size: -
D gene: -
J gene: TRBJ1-1
V gene: TRBV18
CDR3 protein: CASSPNWGDTEAFF
CDR3 DNA: TGTGCCAGCTCACCTAATTGGGGGGACACTGAAGCTTTCTTT

clone size: -
D gene: -
J gene: TRBJ2-5
V gene: TRBV11-1
CDR3 protein: CASSLVGGAGETQYF
CDR3 DNA: TGTGCCAGCAGCTTAGTCGGTGGGGCGGGGGAGACCCAGTACTTC

clone size: -
D gene: TRBD2
J gene: TRBJ2-7
V gene: TRBV2
CDR3 protein: CASSEVGGINEQYF
CDR3 DNA: TGTGCCAGCAGTGAAGTGGGGGGGATTAACGAGCAGTACTTC

clone size: -
D gene: -
J gene: TRBJ2-7
V gene: TRBV29-1
CDR3 protein: CSVGGNEQYF
CDR3 DNA: TGCAGCGTTGGGGGTAACGAGCAGTACTTC